This T cell receptor beta chain was sequenced during a study of CD8 T cells in ankylosing spondylitis (dated by TCRdb to the late 2010s). For the study in its entirety: The study set out to find disease-linked TCR variants by profiling T cell receptor beta repertoires in ankylosing spondylitis patients and healthy donors. Peripheral blood was sampled, and synovial fluid was additionally collected from ankylosing spondylitis patients. In total, the full study cohort was made up of roughly 110 healthy donors and 25 to 30 ankylosing spondylitis patients.

The CDR3 starts with the cysteine, ends with the phenylalanine, and has 13 residues. Solely the CDR3 DNA is kept, with 39 bases framed from the first base. Relative to germline, V is missing 4 bases and J is missing 7 bases, with 4 bases of the junction outside any gene match. CDR1 and CDR2, looked up from the germline V gene, are SNHLY and FYNNEI. This sample was sequenced with an Illumina HiSeq 2500. Quantitative 5'-RACE with molecular barcodes was the method used to prepare the TCR beta libraries. From the authors' description of their analysis: To identify disease-linked TCR variants, a new computational method was used, one built on a probabilistic model of VDJ rearrangement. TCRdb trimmed the raw reads at Q25, called clones with MiXCR and kept productive beta chains. Entries that share a CDR3 protein sequence are merged under the most common genes and DNA. Clone size and V and J calls follow TCRdb, not the original study. Counted in this sample were about 340,000 distinct CDR3 sequences; approximately 14% of them appeared once. The top ten clonotypes cover 1.1% of the sample.

This clonotype was observed a few times. No cognate antigen has been identified for it. No per-base quality is available; no much larger clone lies one base away. On the study overall, not on this receptor specifically: A CD8+ phenotype was shown by the disease-linked clones, which were found at relatively low frequencies in peripheral blood. Significant enrichment of the disease-linked clones was reported in matched synovial fluid samples from ankylosing spondylitis patients. Some TCR beta motif variants had previously been reported in synovial fluid and blood of reactive arthritis patients, which suggested common disease-initiation mechanisms. A TCR beta motif of fewer than 10 highly homologous amino acid variants appeared characteristic of blood from ankylosing spondylitis patients.

The TCR originated in a male donor with ankylosing spondylitis or in good health (not recorded which). The sequence is built from TRBV2 and TRBJ1-5; TRBD1 aligns with 7 central bases. Sequencing input: blood, either unsorted or a sorted T cell fraction (not recorded which). CDR3 region: CASSGTGSQPQHF. DNA sequence: TGTGCCAGCAGTGGGACAGGAAGCCAGCCCCAGCATTTT.